This TCR beta chain comes out of a study of blood T cells in healthy people across ages. Through a sample-barcoded 5' primer and a J-beta primer mix, a second PCR was run for about 7 to 12 cycles. Every sample gave at least 2.5 million paired-end reads containing CDR3. TCRdb passed the 5' RACE reads through MiXCR, listing each CDR3 protein once. The table shows hundreds of thousands of distinct CDR3 sequences, with 52% occurring only once. With respect to this clonotype: The antigen remains unidentified.

The CDR3 spans 15 residues. Germline V gene data show CDR1 as SNHLY and CDR2 as FYNNEI. Points from the study as a whole: In these data, TCR beta diversity tracked strongly with naive T cell percentage.

Donors were healthy Caucasian individuals from Russia aged roughly 6 to 95. The chain couples TRBV2 to TRBJ2-7; TRBD2 aligns across 12 bases. The DNA end is a closer match to TRBJ2-5, so the J assignment may be wrong. The sequence was collected from a woman over 75 in good health. Input material: blood. The CDR3 is CASSSSGGAQWTQYF. DNA for the CDR3: TGTGCCAGCAGTTCTAGCGGGGGGGCCCAATGGACCCAGTACTTC.